This TCR beta chain was observed in a study of cytomegalovirus exposure and HLA in healthy donors. Trimming removed 5 bases from V and 4 bases from J; junction bases left unmatched: 6. Germline CDR1 is KGHSH and CDR2 is LQKENI. CDR3 size: 15 residues. The PCR made use of 60 Vbeta and 13 Jbeta primers. The protocol was immunoSEQ multiplex PCR, while the TCRdb copy is restricted to in-frame clones and leaves out a portion. This table holds 95,000 to 100,000 clones, 76% found once. What was sequenced was PBMCs. The chain combines TRBV18 with TRBJ1-2; the match to TRBD1 covers 11 bases. The source is a man aged 35 to 55 in good health and CMV-seronegative. The CDR3, as DNA: TGTGCCAGCTCAGCGGGACAGGGGGAACTCTATGGCTACACCTTC. It codes for CASSAGQGELYGYTF.